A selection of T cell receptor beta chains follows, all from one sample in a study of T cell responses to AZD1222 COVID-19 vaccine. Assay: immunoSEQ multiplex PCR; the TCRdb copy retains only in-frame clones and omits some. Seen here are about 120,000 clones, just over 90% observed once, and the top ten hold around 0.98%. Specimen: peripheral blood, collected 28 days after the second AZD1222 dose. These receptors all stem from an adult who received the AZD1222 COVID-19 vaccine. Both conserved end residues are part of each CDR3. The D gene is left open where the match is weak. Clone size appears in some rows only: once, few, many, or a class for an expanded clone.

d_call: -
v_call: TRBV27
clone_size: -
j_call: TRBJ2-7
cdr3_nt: TGTGCCAGCAGGGGGCACGGCGGTGCCTACGAGCAGTACTTC
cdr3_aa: CASRGHGGAYEQYF

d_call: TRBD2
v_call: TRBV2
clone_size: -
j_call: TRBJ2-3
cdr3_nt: TGTGCCAGCACCCCGGGACTAGCGGGACCAGATACGCAGTATTTT
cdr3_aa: CASTPGLAGPDTQYF

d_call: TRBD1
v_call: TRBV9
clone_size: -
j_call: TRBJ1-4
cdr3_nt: TGTGCCAGCAGCTCACGGACAGGGGTGGGAGAAAAACTGTTTTTT
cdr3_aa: CASSSRTGVGEKLFF

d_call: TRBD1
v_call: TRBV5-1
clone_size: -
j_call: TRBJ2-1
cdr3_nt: TGCGCCAGCAGCTCACAGGGGGCTCGGGATGAGCAGTTCTTC
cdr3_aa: CASSSQGARDEQFF

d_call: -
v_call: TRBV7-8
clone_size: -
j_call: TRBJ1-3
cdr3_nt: TGTGCCAGCAGCTTACCGCGGGACGGCCTCTCTGGAAACACCATATATTTT
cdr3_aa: CASSLPRDGLSGNTIYF

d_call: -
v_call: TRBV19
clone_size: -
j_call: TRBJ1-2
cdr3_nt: TGTGCCAGTAATGCAGGGAACTATGGCTACACCTTC
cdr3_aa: CASNAGNYGYTF

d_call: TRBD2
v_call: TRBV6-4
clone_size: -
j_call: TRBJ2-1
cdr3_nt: TGTGCCAGCAGTGAAACCTCCGGGACTAGCAATGAGCAGTTCTTC
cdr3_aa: CASSETSGTSNEQFF

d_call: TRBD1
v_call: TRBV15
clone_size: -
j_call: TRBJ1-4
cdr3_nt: TGTGCCACCTCTAAGCAGGGGGTCGAAGAAAAACTGTTTTTT
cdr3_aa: CATSKQGVEEKLFF

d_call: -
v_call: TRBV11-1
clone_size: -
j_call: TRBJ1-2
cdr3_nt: TGTGCCAGCAGCCTAGGACCGGGCGAAGGAGGCTACACCTTC
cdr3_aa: CASSLGPGEGGYTF

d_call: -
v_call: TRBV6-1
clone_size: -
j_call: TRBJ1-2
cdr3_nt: TGTGCCAGCAGTGAGAGAACGTCCAGGGTCTATGGCTACACCTTC
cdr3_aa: CASSERTSRVYGYTF

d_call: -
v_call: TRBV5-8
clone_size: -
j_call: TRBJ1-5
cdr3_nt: TGTGCCAGCAGACGGGCCTTTGGCAATCAGCCCCAGCATTTT
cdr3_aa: CASRRAFGNQPQHF

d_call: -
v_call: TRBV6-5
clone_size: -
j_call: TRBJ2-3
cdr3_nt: TGTGCCAGCAGGTTTCGGGGGAGCACAGATACGCAGTATTTT
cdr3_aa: CASRFRGSTDTQYF

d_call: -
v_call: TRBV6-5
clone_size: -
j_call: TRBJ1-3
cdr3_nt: TGTGCCAGCAGTTACTACGGAGGCTCTGGAAACACCATATATTTT
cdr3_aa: CASSYYGGSGNTIYF

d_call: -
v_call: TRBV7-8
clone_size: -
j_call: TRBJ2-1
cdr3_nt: TGTGCCAGCAGCTTACATCTCCCGGCGTCCTTCTACAATGAGCAGTTCTTC
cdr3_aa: CASSLHLPASFYNEQFF

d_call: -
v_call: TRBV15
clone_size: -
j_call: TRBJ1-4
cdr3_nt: TGTGCCACCAGCAGAGATAGGCCGGCAACTAATGAAAAACTGTTTTTT
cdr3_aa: CATSRDRPATNEKLFF

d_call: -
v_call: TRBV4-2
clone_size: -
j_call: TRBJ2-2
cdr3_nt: TGTGCCAGCAGCCCGGGACGGGCCGGGGAGCTGTTTTTT
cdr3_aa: CASSPGRAGELFF

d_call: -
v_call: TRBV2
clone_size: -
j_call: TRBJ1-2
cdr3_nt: TGTGCCAGCAGGGACCGGACAGTGATAACTAACTATGGCTACACCTTC
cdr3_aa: CASRDRTVITNYGYTF

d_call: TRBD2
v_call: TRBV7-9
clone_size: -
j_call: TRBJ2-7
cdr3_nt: TGTGCCAGCAGCTTAGGGACTAGCGGTTCCTACGAGCAGTACTTC
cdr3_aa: CASSLGTSGSYEQYF

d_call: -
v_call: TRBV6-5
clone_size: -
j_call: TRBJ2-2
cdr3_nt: TGTGCCAGCAGTCCCCGGTACGGGGAGCTGTTTTTT
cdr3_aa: CASSPRYGELFF

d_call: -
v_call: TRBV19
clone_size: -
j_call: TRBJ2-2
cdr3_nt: TGTGCCAGTAGCACACGGACGGACACCGGGGAGCTGTTTTTT
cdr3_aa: CASSTRTDTGELFF

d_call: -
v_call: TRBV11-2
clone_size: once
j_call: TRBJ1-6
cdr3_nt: TGTGCCAGCAGTGAGGGTAGGAATTCACCCCTCCACTTT
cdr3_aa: CASSEGRNSPLHF

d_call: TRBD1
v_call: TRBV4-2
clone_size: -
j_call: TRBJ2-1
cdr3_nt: TGTGCCAGCAGCCAAGCCGGGACAGCTGGCCACAATGAGCAGTTCTTC
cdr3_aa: CASSQAGTAGHNEQFF

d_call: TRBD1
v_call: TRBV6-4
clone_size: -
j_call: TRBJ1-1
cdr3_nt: TGTGCCAGCATTACACAGGGGGACACTGAAGCTTTCTTT
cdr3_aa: CASITQGDTEAFF

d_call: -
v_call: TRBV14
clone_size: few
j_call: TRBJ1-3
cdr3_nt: TGTGCCAGCAGCCAAGGCTTACTGATTGGAAACACCATATATTTT
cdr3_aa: CASSQGLLIGNTIYF

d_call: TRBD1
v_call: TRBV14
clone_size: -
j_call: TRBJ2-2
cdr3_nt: TGTGCCAGCAGCCCGAGGGACAGCGGAACCCATTCCGGGGAGCTGTTTTTT
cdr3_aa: CASSPRDSGTHSGELFF

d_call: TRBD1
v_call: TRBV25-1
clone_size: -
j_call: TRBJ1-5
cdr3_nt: TGTGCCAGCAGTGCGGACAGGGACAATCAGCCCCAGCATTTT
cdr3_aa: CASSADRDNQPQHF

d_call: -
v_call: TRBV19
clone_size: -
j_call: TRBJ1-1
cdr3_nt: TGTGCCAGAGACTCTCCGGGGTACACTGAAGCTTTCTTT
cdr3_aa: CARDSPGYTEAFF

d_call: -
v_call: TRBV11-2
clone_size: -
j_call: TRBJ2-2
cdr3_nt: TGTGCCAGCAGCAACCTCGGTAGGGAGAACACCGGGGAGCTGTTTTTT
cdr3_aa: CASSNLGRENTGELFF

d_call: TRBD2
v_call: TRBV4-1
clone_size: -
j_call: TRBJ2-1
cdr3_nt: TGCGCCAGCAGCCAAGGACTAGCGAGAAGTTTCGTCAATGAGCAGTTCTTC
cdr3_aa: CASSQGLARSFVNEQFF

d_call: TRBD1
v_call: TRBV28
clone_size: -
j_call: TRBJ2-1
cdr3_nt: TGTGCCAGCAGTACCACAGGGGCTGAGCAGTTCTTC
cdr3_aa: CASSTTGAEQFF

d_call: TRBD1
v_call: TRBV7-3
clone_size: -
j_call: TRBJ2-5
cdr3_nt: TGTGCCAGCAGCGCAAACTTCAGGGGGCGGGAAGAGACCCAGTACTTC
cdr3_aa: CASSANFRGREETQYF

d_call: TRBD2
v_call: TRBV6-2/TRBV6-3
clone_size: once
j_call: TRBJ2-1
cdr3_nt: TGTGCCAGCAGTTACTCTGGTAGCGGGAGCTCCTACAATGAGCAGTTCTTC
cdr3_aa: CASSYSGSGSSYNEQFF

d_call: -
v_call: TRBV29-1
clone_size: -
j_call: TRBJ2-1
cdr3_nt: TGCAGCGTTGGGGGAAGACTAGGTGTGTCTTCTGAGCAGTTCTTC
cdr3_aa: CSVGGRLGVSSEQFF

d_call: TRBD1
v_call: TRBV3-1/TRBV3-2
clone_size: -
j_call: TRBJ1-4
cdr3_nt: TGTGCCAGCAGCCAACGGGGCCGGGACAGGGGTGAAAAACTGTTTTTT
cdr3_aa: CASSQRGRDRGEKLFF

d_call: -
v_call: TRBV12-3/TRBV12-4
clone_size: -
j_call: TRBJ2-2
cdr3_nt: TGTGCCAGCAGACTTCTCGGGGAGCTGTTTTTT
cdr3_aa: CASRLLGELFF

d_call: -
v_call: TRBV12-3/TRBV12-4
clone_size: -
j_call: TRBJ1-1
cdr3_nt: TGTGCCAGCAGTTTTAACCCGAACACTGAAGCTTTCTTT
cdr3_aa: CASSFNPNTEAFF

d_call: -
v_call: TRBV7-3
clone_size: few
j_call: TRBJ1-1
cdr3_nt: TGTGCCAGCAGCTTGGCGATGCGGACTGAAGCTTTCTTT
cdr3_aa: CASSLAMRTEAFF

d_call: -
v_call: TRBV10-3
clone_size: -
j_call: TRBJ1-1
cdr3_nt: TGTGCCATCAGCCCAACGGACACTGAAGCTTTCTTT
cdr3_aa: CAISPTDTEAFF

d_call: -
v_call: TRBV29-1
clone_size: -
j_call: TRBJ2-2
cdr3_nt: TGCAGCGTTCGCGAGGTGACGAACACCGGGGAGCTGTTTTTT
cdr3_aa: CSVREVTNTGELFF

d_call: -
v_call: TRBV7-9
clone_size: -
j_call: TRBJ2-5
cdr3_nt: TGTGCCAGCAGCTTAGCAGGGTTACAAGAGACCCAGTACTTC
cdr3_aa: CASSLAGLQETQYF

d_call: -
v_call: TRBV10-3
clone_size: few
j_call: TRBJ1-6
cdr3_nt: TGTGCCATCAGTGAGTCTCCAGGGGTCAATTCACCCCTCCACTTT
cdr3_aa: CAISESPGVNSPLHF

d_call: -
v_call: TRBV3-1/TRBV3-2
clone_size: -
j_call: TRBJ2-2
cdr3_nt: TGTGCCAGCAGCCAGGTCTGGGGAGGAGTGACCGGGGAGCTGTTTTTT
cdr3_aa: CASSQVWGGVTGELFF

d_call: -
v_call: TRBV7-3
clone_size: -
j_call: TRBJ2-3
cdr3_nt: TGTGCCAGCAGCTTAAATCGGATGGATACGCAGTATTTT
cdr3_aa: CASSLNRMDTQYF